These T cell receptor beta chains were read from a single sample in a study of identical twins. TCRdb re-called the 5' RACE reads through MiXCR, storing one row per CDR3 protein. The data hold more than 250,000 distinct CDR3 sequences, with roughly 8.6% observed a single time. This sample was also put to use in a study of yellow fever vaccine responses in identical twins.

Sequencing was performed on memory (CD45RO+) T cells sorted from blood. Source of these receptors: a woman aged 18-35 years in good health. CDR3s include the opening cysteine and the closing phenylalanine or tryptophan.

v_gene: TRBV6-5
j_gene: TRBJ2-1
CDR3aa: CASSYSSPGQVTYNEQFF

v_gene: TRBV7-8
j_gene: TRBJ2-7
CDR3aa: CASSRGLAGPYEQYF

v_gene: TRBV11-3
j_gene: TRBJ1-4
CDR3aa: CASSLDTMTNEKLFF

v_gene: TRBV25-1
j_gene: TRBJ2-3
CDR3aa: CASSASGQGSGDTQYF

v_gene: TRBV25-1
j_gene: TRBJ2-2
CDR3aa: CASSEFQGPPPANTGELFF

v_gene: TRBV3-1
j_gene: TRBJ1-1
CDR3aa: CASSQGFTGQKSEAFF

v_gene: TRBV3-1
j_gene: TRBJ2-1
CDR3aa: CASRLSKVPYNEQFF

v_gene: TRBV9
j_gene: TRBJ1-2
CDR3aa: CASSGADRYGYTF

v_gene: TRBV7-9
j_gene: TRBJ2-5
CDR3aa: CASSLAGTEETQYF

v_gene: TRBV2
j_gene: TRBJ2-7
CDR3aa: CASSGTGGVYEQYF

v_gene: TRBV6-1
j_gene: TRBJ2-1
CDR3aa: CASSQSLNEQFF

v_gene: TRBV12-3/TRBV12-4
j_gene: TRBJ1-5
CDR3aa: CASRRDLGGNQPQHF

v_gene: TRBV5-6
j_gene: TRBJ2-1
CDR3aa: CASSPDRGGNEQFF

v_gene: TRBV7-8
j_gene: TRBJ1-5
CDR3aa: CASSLAGQRQPQHF

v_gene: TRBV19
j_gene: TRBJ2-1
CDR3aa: CASRQLAGDEQFF

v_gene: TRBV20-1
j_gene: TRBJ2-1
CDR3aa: CSAASGSPTYNEQFF

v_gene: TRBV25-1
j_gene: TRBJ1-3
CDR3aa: CASSENRGTGNTIYF

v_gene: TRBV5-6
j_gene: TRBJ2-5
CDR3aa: CASSSTGVASETQYF

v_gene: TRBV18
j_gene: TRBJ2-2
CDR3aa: CASSPSGTGFSAGELFF